These 14 T cell receptor beta chains were all obtained from the same sample, sequenced in a study of T cells after yellow fever vaccination. MiXCR was run by TCRdb on the 5' RACE reads, yielding one entry per CDR3 protein. This sample has about 320,000 distinct CDR3 sequences, with around 4.5% found just once. This specimen was PBMCs, taken 15 days after the yellow fever booster vaccination. Receptors were obtained from a young man who received the YFV17D yellow fever vaccine.

This clonotype was found a few times. The V and J genes are TRBV2 and TRBJ2-7; the D is unclear. The CDR3 covers 13 residues. Per germline, CDR1 SNHLY and CDR2 FYNNEI. The ends were cut back, 4 bases at V and 5 bases at J, with 12 bases in the middle. CDR3 sequence (DNA): TGTGCCAGCAGTGTGGCCACCCGAAACGAGCAGTACGTC. Its translation: CASSVATRNEQYV.

This clonotype was observed a handful of times. The chain couples TRBV5-1 to TRBJ2-7, with a weak D call TRBD1 (5 bases). The CDR3 length is 14 residues. The V gene lost 3 bases and the J gene lost 4 bases, with 14 bases spanning the gap. Germline V gene data show CDR1 as SGHRS and CDR2 as YFSETQ. The CDR3 DNA follows: TGCGCCAGCAGCTCCTCCCCAGGGCCTTACGAGCAGTACGTC. Translated: CASSSSPGPYEQYV.

This clonotype was detected ten times or more. The chain has TRBV20-1 and TRBJ2-1; 12 positions match TRBD2. The CDR3 runs 15 residues. Germline CDR1 and CDR2: DFQATT and SNEGSKA (reference sequence). Trimming removed 4 bases from V and 6 bases from J; junction bases left unmatched: 7. CDR3 nucleotide sequence: TGCAGTGCTACCCCCCTAGCGGGGGGGCCCAATGAGCAGTTCTTC. Protein: CSATPLAGGPNEQFF.

The chain combines TRBV11-2 with TRBJ1-2, with 11 bases that match TRBD1. Trimming took 5 bases from V and 3 from J; bases not matched to a gene: 2. Germline lookup yields CDR1 SGHAT and CDR2 FQNNGV. The CDR3 totals 14 residues. The CDR3 sequence: CASSRTGGHYGYTF. Here the CDR3 DNA reads TGTGCCAGCAGCCGGACAGGGGGCCACTATGGCTACACCTTC.

This clonotype has just a few counts. The chain has TRBV11-2 and TRBJ1-2; no definite D call. Germline V gene sequence: CDR1 SGHAT, CDR2 FQNNGV. The CDR3 sequence is 15 residues long. V shed 1 base and J shed 4 bases, with 13 bases lying between them. The DNA for the CDR3 is TGTGCCAGCAGCTTAGGCCCGGGAAGTGGCTATGGCTACACCTTC. Its protein is CASSLGPGSGYGYTF.

At least ten counts were recorded for this clonotype. V is TRBV6-5 and J is TRBJ1-6; the match to TRBD1 covers 9 bases. CDR3 length equals 15 residues. V lost 0 bases to trimming and J lost 16 bases; unmatched junction nucleotides: 10. Germline-derived CDR1 and CDR2 are MNHEY and SVGAGI. The CDR3 coding sequence is TGTGCCAGCAGTTACTCAACCGGGACAGGGTTTATGCTCCACTTT. It yields the protein CASSYSTGTGFMLHF.

This clonotype was detected many times. The chain has TRBV7-2 and TRBJ2-7; D gene uncertain. Looked up from germline, CDR1 is SGHTA and CDR2 is FQGNSA. Trimming took off 2 bases at V and 2 bases at J, with 10 bases between the two ends. The CDR3 spans 14 residues. The CDR3 bases are TGTGCCAGCAGCTTAATGTACGGCCCCTACGAGCAGTACTTC. This encodes CASSLMYGPYEQYF.

The sample holds many counts of this clonotype. The rearrangement uses TRBV29-1 and TRBJ1-1, with unresolved D. CDR1 is SQVTM and CDR2 is ANQGSEA in the germline V gene. The CDR3 is 11 amino acids. The V and J ends lost 4 bases and 1 base respectively, with 4 bases between them. The DNA for the CDR3 is TGCAGCGTTGTGGGGAACACTGAAGCTTTCTTT. Amino acids: CSVVGNTEAFF.

This clonotype was recorded at least ten times. This sequence joins TRBV12-3 or TRBV12-4 and TRBJ2-5, with TRBD2 matching 9 bases. The CDR3 contains 15 residues. V lost 2 bases and J lost 5; bases outside the gene matches: 6. CDR3 loop: CASSLRAGGRETQYF. The CDR3, as DNA: TGTGCCAGCAGTTTACGAGCGGGGGGCAGGGAGACCCAGTACTTC.

This clonotype was observed at least ten times. The chain is built from TRBV20-1 and TRBJ1-1; 7 bases fit TRBD1. Per the germline V gene, CDR1 is DFQATT and CDR2 is SNEGSKA (reference sequence). This CDR3 is built from 12 residues. The J segment lost 3 bases and the V segment lost 8 bases, leaving 6 bases of the junction unmatched. CDR3 region: CSPDREDTEAFF. The DNA for the CDR3 is TGCAGTCCAGACAGGGAGGACACTGAAGCTTTCTTT.

The chain couples TRBV14 to TRBJ2-1; TRBD2 aligns across 8 bases. The CDR3 is made up of 15 amino acids. With V trimmed by 4 bases and J by 15 bases, 17 bases remained unmatched. In germline, CDR1 is SGHDN, CDR2 FVKESK. In DNA, the CDR3 is TGTGCCAGCAGCCCGCAAACCCAAACGGGACTAGTCTTGTTCTTC. Protein: CASSPQTQTGLVLFF.

The chain couples TRBV9 to TRBJ2-1; 7 bases are shared with TRBD2. Germline loops: CDR1 SGDLS, CDR2 YYNGEE. The CDR3 length is 16 residues. The trim removed 2 bases at V and 2 bases at J, leaving 7 bases unmatched. The CDR3 sequence: CASSVLPGGTYNEQFF. CDR3 nucleotide sequence: TGTGCCAGCAGCGTCCTGCCCGGGGGGACCTACAATGAGCAGTTCTTC.

This clonotype was seen repeatedly, ten times or more. The chain is built from TRBV7-7 and TRBJ2-2; D tentatively reads TRBD1 or TRBD2 (7 bases each). Per germline, CDR1 SSHAT and CDR2 FNYEAQ (reference sequence). This CDR3 has 15 amino acids. The ends were cut back, 7 bases at V and 4 bases at J, with 16 bases in the middle. The CDR3 sequence is CASTSVRGGTGELFF. The DNA of the CDR3 is TGTGCCAGCACCTCAGTCAGGGGGGGCACCGGGGAGCTGTTTTTT.

This clonotype has a handful of counts. The CDR3 here is CASSPGLLPYEQYV. The DNA of the CDR3 is TGTGCCAGCAGTCCGGGACTCCTACCCTACGAGCAGTACGTC. The J gene is TRBJ2-7, the V gene TRBV27, with D possibly TRBD2 on 6 matching bases. The CDR3 length is 14 residues. V lost 5 bases, J lost 2 bases, and 13 bases lay in between. Germline assignment: CDR1 MNHEY and CDR2 SMNVEV (reference sequence).